The 21 T cell receptor beta chains reported below all come from one sample, sequenced in a study of PD-L1 blockade in urothelial cancer. Only in-frame clones appear in the TCRdb table, and some are missing; sequencing was by immunoSEQ multiplex PCR. The sample lists 100,000 or so clones; about 90% were seen once. The sample in question was PBMCs, obtained around atezolizumab (anti-PD-L1) treatment. These receptors all come from a woman older than 75 with urothelial cancer.

The chain is built from TRBV4-1 and TRBJ2-7; D is unresolved. The CDR3 runs 15 residues. The V and J ends lost 0 bases and 0 bases respectively, with 9 bases between them. CDR1 and CDR2 (germline): MGHRA, YSYEKL. The CDR3 DNA is TGCGCCAGCAGCCAAGATGGGCAGGTCTCCTACGAGCAGTACTTC. Encoded protein: CASSQDGQVSYEQYF.

Concerning this clone itself: Mismatch with germline at one junction end may stem from a read error. The chain is built from TRBV18 and TRBJ2-1; 8 positions match TRBD2. The length of the CDR3 is 14 residues. From germline, CDR1 is KGHSH and CDR2 LQKENI. For the CDR3, the DNA is TGTGCCAGCTCCCCGGGACTAGTCTACGATGAGCAGTTCTTC. Protein sequence: CASSPGLVYDEQFF.

The rearrangement links TRBV5-1 to TRBJ2-3, with D tentatively TRBD2 (5 bases). This CDR3 region has 15 residues. CDR1 is SGHRS, CDR2 YFSETQ, per germline. The V gene lost 0 bases and the J gene lost 2 bases, with 10 bases spanning the gap. In DNA form, the CDR3 reads TGCGCCAGCAGCTTGGAGGCAGCGGTCACAGATACGCAGTATTTT. This sequence encodes CASSLEAAVTDTQYF.

The chain has TRBV13 and TRBJ1-2, with D uncertain. Trimming took 0 bases from V and 8 from J, leaving 10 bases between them. This CDR3 spans 13 amino acids. Germline CDR1 is PRHDT and CDR2 is FYEKMQ (reference sequence). DNA of the CDR3: TGTGCCAGCAGCTTAGGCGGGGAGCAGGGCTACACCTTC. Its translation: CASSLGGEQGYTF.

The chain joins TRBV7-9 to TRBJ1-2; D uncertain. Trimming removed 5 bases from V and 3 bases from J, with 13 bases in between. Germline V lookup: CDR1 SEHNR, CDR2 FQNEAQ (reference sequence). The length of the CDR3 is 14 residues. CDR3 DNA sequence: TGTGCCAGCAGCCCGAGTTTGGTGGACTATGGCTACACCTTC. Residues: CASSPSLVDYGYTF. The full variable domain, completed using reference TRBV7-9 and TRBJ1-2, is DTGVSQNPRHKITKRGQNVTFRCDPISEHNRLYWYRQTLGQGPEFLTYFQNEAQLEKSRLLSDRFSAERPKGSFSTLEIQRTEQGDSAMYLCASSPSLVDYGYTFGSGTRLTVV.

This clone was recorded only once. V and J are TRBV4-1 and TRBJ2-7, with a possible D match to TRBD2 (5 bases). Trimming stripped 0 bases from V and 3 bases from J, with 6 bases between. This CDR3 comprises 13 residues. Germline V gene sequence: CDR1 MGHRA, CDR2 YSYEKL. As DNA, the CDR3 is TGCGCCAGCAGCCAAGATGGACTCTACGAGCAGTACTTC. Residues: CASSQDGLYEQYF.

The chain uses TRBV6-1 and TRBJ2-1, with D tentatively TRBD2 (5 bases). Germline values: CDR1 MNHNS, CDR2 SASEGT. Deletions cut 7 bases from V and 2 bases from J, with 15 bases between. The CDR3 loop spans 15 amino acids. This CDR3 reads CASKSSATTYNEQFF. CDR3 in DNA: TGTGCCAGCAAGAGTAGCGCGACAACCTACAATGAGCAGTTCTTC.

The chain recombines TRBV2 with TRBJ2-1; 14 bases map to TRBD2. Trimming removed 6 bases from V and 12 bases from J; junction bases left unmatched: 7. There are 14 residues in the CDR3. Germline lookup yields CDR1 SNHLY and CDR2 FYNNEI. The CDR3 sequence is CASRPGLAGVAQFF. CDR3 nucleotides: TGTGCCAGCAGGCCGGGACTAGCGGGAGTGGCGCAGTTCTTC. The variable domain in full, completed from reference TRBV2 and TRBJ2-1, reads EPEVTQTPSHQVTQMGQEVILRCVPISNHLYFYWYRQILGQKVEFLVSFYNNEISEKSEIFDDQFSVERPDGSNFTLKIRSTKLEDSAMYFCASRPGLAGVAQFFGPGTRLTVL.

The chain joins TRBV21-1 to TRBJ1-5; no DNA check was done on the table's D call, TRBD1. TRBV21-1 is labeled a pseudogene. This CDR3 has 14 amino acids. The CDR3 DNA reads as TGTGCCAGCAGCGCCACAGGGTTGGGTCAGCCCCAGCATTTT. Amino acids: CASSATGLGQPQHF.

The V gene is TRBV6-5, the J gene TRBJ2-1; 10 bases map to TRBD2. This CDR3 has 12 amino acids. J lost 14 bases, V lost 4 bases, and 5 bases had no gene match. Looked up from germline, CDR1 is MNHEY and CDR2 is SVGAGI. DNA for the CDR3: TGTGCCAGCAGTTCGCCGGGACTAGCGAAGTTCTTC. Encoded protein: CASSSPGLAKFF.

The rearrangement uses TRBV28 and TRBJ2-7; D is undetermined. Germline CDR1 and CDR2: MDHEN and SYDVKM. The V end was cut by 6 bases, the J end by 3 bases, with 6 bases between. This CDR3 spans 11 amino acids. The CDR3 protein is CASRQNYEQYF. Written as DNA, the CDR3 is TGTGCCAGCAGACAGAACTACGAGCAGTACTTC. Drawing the rest from reference TRBV28 and TRBJ2-7, the complete variable domain is DVKVTQSSRYLVKRTGEKVFLECVQDMDHENMFWYRQDPGLGLRLIYFSYDVKMKEKGDIPEGYSVSREKKERFSLILESASTNQTSMYLCASRQNYEQYFGPGTRLTVT.

The genes are TRBV19 and TRBJ2-3; 10 positions agree with TRBD2. The CDR3 covers 16 residues. The V gene end was trimmed by 3 bases and the J gene end by 3 bases; junction bases not matched to a gene: 6. Germline V gene lookup returns CDR1 LNHDA and CDR2 SQIVND (reference sequence). CDR3 amino acids: CASSILTSGATDTQYF. The CDR3 region has the DNA TGTGCCAGTAGTATCCTCACTAGCGGGGCTACAGATACGCAGTATTTT.

The chain combines TRBV14 with TRBJ2-1, with 7 bases matching TRBD2. Germline loops: CDR1 SGHDN, CDR2 FVKESK. Trimming removed 0 bases from V and 0 bases from J; junction bases left unmatched: 11. This CDR3 has 19 residues. CDR3 sequence (DNA): TGTGCCAGCAGCCAAGATCTTGGGCTAGCGGTAAGCTCCTACAATGAGCAGTTCTTC. It is translated as CASSQDLGLAVSSYNEQFF.

The chain carries TRBV11-2 and TRBJ2-1; the D gene is possibly TRBD1 (7 bases). Per germline, CDR1 SGHAT and CDR2 FQNNGV. V gave up 5 bases and J gave up 3 bases, with 20 bases separating them. This CDR3 spans 17 amino acids. CDR3 protein: CASSRTTGRYYYNEQFF. DNA for the CDR3: TGTGCCAGCAGCCGGACGACAGGGAGGTACTACTACAATGAGCAGTTCTTC.

This chain links TRBV5-1 with TRBJ2-1; 14 positions agree with TRBD2. The CDR3 totals 17 residues. J gave up 8 bases and V 3 bases, and 10 bases lay outside the gene matches. Germline V lookup: CDR1 SGHRS, CDR2 YFSETQ. The CDR3 DNA reads as TGCGCCAGCAGCTACGGGACTAGCGGGAGTACGGTAGATGAGCAGTTCTTC. Amino acids: CASSYGTSGSTVDEQFF.

This clone was observed a single time. The chain carries TRBV6-1 and TRBJ2-5; a possible D gene is TRBD2 (6 bases). CDR1 and CDR2 from the germline V gene are MNHNS and SASEGT. CDR3 length equals 14 residues. Trimming stripped 7 bases from V and 5 bases from J, with 17 bases between. The CDR3 DNA reads TGTGCCAGCATACGGAGGGGAGCGGGCGAGACCCAGTACTTC. Translating it yields CASIRRGAGETQYF.

Notes on this clone: The junction differs from germline at one of its ends, possibly a read error. Here the CDR3 DNA reads TGTGCCAGCAGTACGCGGACAGGGAACGCCGGGGAGCTGTTTTTT. Residues: CASSTRTGNAGELFF. This chain joins TRBV27 and TRBJ2-2, with 8 nucleotides matching TRBD1. The length of the CDR3 is 15 residues. Germline loops: CDR1 MNHEY, CDR2 SMNVEV (reference sequence).

The chain has TRBV4-2 and TRBJ1-1; TRBD1 matches 7 bases. The germline gives CDR1 LGHNA, CDR2 YNFKEQ. The ends lost 4 bases at V and 8 bases at J; junction bases unmatched: 7. CDR3 length: 13 amino acids. The CDR3 spells CASSRERDREAFF. CDR3 sequence (DNA): TGTGCCAGCAGCCGAGAGAGGGACAGAGAAGCTTTCTTT.

The chain has TRBV4-2 and TRBJ2-2, with 8 bases fitting TRBD2. V dropped 3 bases and J dropped 0; count of bases not matched to a gene: 9. This CDR3 has 18 residues. Germline CDR1 LGHNA, CDR2 YNFKEQ. This CDR3 is CASSQGSVAGTNTGELFF. CDR3 bases: TGTGCCAGCAGCCAGGGGTCGGTAGCGGGAACGAACACCGGGGAGCTGTTTTTT.

The rearrangement uses TRBV27 and TRBJ2-5, with 9 bases aligning to TRBD1. This CDR3 spans 15 amino acids. The ends lost 7 bases at V and 10 bases at J; junction bases unmatched: 16. The germline V gene has CDR1 MNHEY and CDR2 SMNVEV (reference sequence). CDR3 sequence: CASIKQGAKDSVQYF. DNA of the CDR3: TGTGCCAGCATTAAACAGGGGGCCAAAGATTCGGTCCAGTACTTC.

The chain carries TRBV7-2 and TRBJ1-5; D ambiguous. The CDR3 runs 12 residues. Trimming stripped 3 bases from V and 4 bases from J, with 4 bases between. Looked up from germline, CDR1 is SGHTA and CDR2 is FQGNSA. The CDR3 sequence: CASSFLNQPQHF. Here the CDR3 DNA reads TGTGCCAGCAGCTTCCTTAATCAGCCCCAGCATTTT.